This TCR beta chain was retrieved from a study of OX40 agonist ivuxolimab in advanced cancers. Profiling relied on immunoSEQ multiplex PCR, and the TCRdb table lists in-frame clones only, not all of them. The data show 45,000 to 50,000 clones, roughly 87% seen once. The sample was CD4+ or CD8+ T cells sorted from blood, taken in a trial of the OX40 agonist ivuxolimab. The clonotype comes from an adult with an advanced solid tumor such as melanoma, head and neck, liver or kidney cancer.

For the CDR3, the DNA is TGTGCCAGCAGCTACAGGGTAGATACGCAGTATTTT. It codes for CASSYRVDTQYF. The chain links TRBV2 to TRBJ2-3; TRBD1 is a possible D gene (6 bases). The V end lost 6 bases, the J end lost 5 bases, and 9 bases lay between the germline ends. This CDR3 contains 12 residues. Germline lookup yields CDR1 SNHLY and CDR2 FYNNEI.